Below, one T cell receptor beta chain is given with its context. What it recognizes is unknown. A lack of ophthalmopathy progression within 18 months defined stable Graves' hyperthyroidism. Any patient presenting with uncontrolled infection, other autoimmune disease, pregnancy or lactation was left out. The data were taken from a study of T cells in Graves' hyperthyroidism and ophthalmopathy. The J segment lost 6 bases and the V segment lost 1 base, leaving 3 bases of the junction unmatched. Germline CDR1 and CDR2: SGHDN and FVKESK. The CDR3 sequence is 14 residues long. Study observations and caveats: It was a median approximately 6 months before onset that the model predicted ophthalmopathy. The majority of expanded thyroid clonotypes above 0.001 also appeared in blood.

From RNA transcripts, TCR beta CDR3 regions were amplified. When the TCR CDR3 underwent first-round RT-PCR, the HTBI primer set was used. Via MiXCR, TCRdb re-called the multiplex PCR reads, giving one row per CDR3 protein. The sample lists fewer than 750,000 distinct CDR3 sequences, more than 45% occurring once. Sequencing input: peripheral blood or thyroid tissue (not recorded which). The TCR originated in a woman between 18 and 29 years old with Graves' hyperthyroidism. The chain combines TRBV14 with TRBJ2-7; 10 bases are shared with TRBD1. The CDR3 DNA sequence: TGTGCCAGCAGCCAAGCCGGGACAGGGGCCGAGCAGTACTTC. Its protein product is CASSQAGTGAEQYF.